These T cell receptor beta chains were read from a single sample in a study of T cell responses to AZD1222 COVID-19 vaccine. The table came from immunoSEQ multiplex PCR; TCRdb's copy has only in-frame clones and leaves some out. The repertoire has tens of thousands of clones, over 75% of them found once; the top ten carry roughly 10%. The input for sequencing was peripheral blood, taken on day 0 of AZD1222 vaccination. The receptors here all came from an adult in good health. Each CDR3 is given with its conserved first and last residue. The order of the fields is CDR3 DNA, CDR3 protein, clone size, J gene, D gene, V gene. D genes are given only for firm matches. Expanded clones are given a class, and other clones once, few, many or no size at all.

CDR3nt: TGTGCCAGCAGCCAACGTCAATTCTACGAGCAGTACTTC
CDR3aa: CASSQRQFYEQYF
abundance: NA
j_gene: TRBJ2-7
d_gene: NA
v_gene: TRBV3-1/TRBV3-2

CDR3nt: TGTGCCAGCAGCTTTGGGGACACGAGGCGCGAGCAGTACTTC
CDR3aa: CASSFGDTRREQYF
abundance: NA
j_gene: TRBJ2-7
d_gene: NA
v_gene: TRBV7-9

CDR3nt: TGTGCCAGCAGTGAAGCGGAAGTCCGTCTCGCCGGAAACACCATATATTTT
CDR3aa: CASSEAEVRLAGNTIYF
abundance: NA
j_gene: TRBJ1-3
d_gene: NA
v_gene: TRBV6-1

CDR3nt: TGTGCCACTGACAGGCCTCTAACTAACTATGGCTACACCTTC
CDR3aa: CATDRPLTNYGYTF
abundance: NA
j_gene: TRBJ1-2
d_gene: NA
v_gene: TRBV2

CDR3nt: TGTGCCAGCAGCTTGATGAATCAGCCCCAGCATTTT
CDR3aa: CASSLMNQPQHF
abundance: NA
j_gene: TRBJ1-5
d_gene: NA
v_gene: TRBV5-5

CDR3nt: TGCAGTGCTAGTCATCGGGCGGGGGGCAGTCCCGAGCAGTACTTC
CDR3aa: CSASHRAGGSPEQYF
abundance: NA
j_gene: TRBJ2-7
d_gene: TRBD2
v_gene: TRBV20-1

CDR3nt: TGTGCCAGCAGTTATCACACCGGGGAGCTGTTTTTT
CDR3aa: CASSYHTGELFF
abundance: once
j_gene: TRBJ2-2
d_gene: NA
v_gene: TRBV6-2/TRBV6-3

CDR3nt: TGTGCCAGCAGCTCTTACTTAGCGGGGGGTTACAATGAGCAGTTCTTC
CDR3aa: CASSSYLAGGYNEQFF
abundance: once
j_gene: TRBJ2-1
d_gene: TRBD2
v_gene: TRBV7-2

CDR3nt: TGTGCCAGTAGTCCGGAGGATCAATCTGGAAACACCATATATTTT
CDR3aa: CASSPEDQSGNTIYF
abundance: once
j_gene: TRBJ1-3
d_gene: NA
v_gene: TRBV19

CDR3nt: TGCGCCAGCAGCGCCGCCGGGACTAGCGGAGATGAGCAGTTCTTC
CDR3aa: CASSAAGTSGDEQFF
abundance: NA
j_gene: TRBJ2-1
d_gene: TRBD2
v_gene: TRBV5-1